This entry concerns a single T cell receptor beta chain. These data come from a study of technical replicates of blood from a few donors. Germline assignment: CDR1 MNHNS and CDR2 SASEGT. This CDR3 is 13 amino acids long. Trimming pared 6 bases from V and 7 bases from J, leaving 13 bases between. Only in-frame clones appear in the TCRdb table, and some are missing; sequencing was by immunoSEQ multiplex PCR. Of about 56,000 clones listed, about 95% are singletons. The chain recombines TRBV6-1 with TRBJ1-5; TRBD1 might be the D (6 bases). Specimen: PBMCs. This receptor was identified in a human donor in good health. Some clones in this sample may be carry-over from other donors' samples. The CDR3 reads CASRTGRDQPQHF. CDR3 bases: TGTGCCAGCAGAACAGGGAGGGACCAGCCCCAGCATTTT.